This T cell receptor (beta chain) was obtained from a study of cytomegalovirus exposure and HLA in healthy donors (dated by TCRdb to 2016 to 2017). Concerning the study at large: According to an earlier analysis of 550 to 700 of the donors, about 180 million T cells yielded some 110 million unique TCR beta sequences and about 300 Gb of sequence data. In a later analysis, previously published TCR beta repertoires from 600 to 850 donors were re-analyzed and high-resolution HLA genotyping was added so that TCR occurrence patterns could be studied. The study used immunosequencing to profile the T cell repertoires of approximately 640 subjects and linked those repertoires to cytomegalovirus serostatus. Every discovery cohort repertoire had been produced on one sequencing platform. HLA typing included class I and class II loci at four-digit resolution. The aim of the study was to test whether cataloging public T cell receptors could identify signatures of past pathogen exposure. Several DR-DQ haplotypes were handled as single units for association and clustering because linkage in the cohort was strong. Roughly 300 gigabases of sequencing data and around 90 million unique TCR sequences made up an early release that covered several hundred HLA-typed donors. Donor age, sex, ethnicity and CMV serostatus were collected together with the repertoire data. The genetic ancestry cluster associated with self-reported Caucasian donors included 81% of the roughly 410 genotyped donors. Genome-wide SNP genotypes for about 60% of the roughly 700 donors were used in a later genetic analysis, which treated that subset as a discovery cohort. Among 300 to 500 genotyped donors of the cohort, an average of about 240,000 unique TCR beta nucleotide sequences was sequenced per donor, of which 15% to 20% were non-productive. Besides the first cohort of some 670 subjects, a separate validation cohort made up of some 110 different subjects was used. In an earlier analysis of a few hundred of the donors, high-throughput TCR beta sequencing was used to judge whether each TCR beta V gene segment behaved as functional or pseudogenic. The number of donors typed differed by locus, with roughly 629-640 for A, B, C, DRB1 and DQB1, around 520 for DQA1, approximately 570 for DPA1, and around 460 for DPB1. The later analysis used no new phenotypic data to find candidate immune exposures, relying instead on TCR beta sequences and their occurrence across donors. To predict cytomegalovirus infection status, the study combined high-throughput TCR immunosequencing, statistical association of individual TCRs with disease status, and machine learning. Results the study describes overall, beyond this receptor: The study listed approximately 150 TCR beta chains as associated with cytomegalovirus. In this cohort, only TCR beta chains were sequenced, and detectable features were limited by the absence of alpha or paired-chain data. While some public TCRs were present in many individuals, most TCR sequences turned up only very rarely across donors. Linkage disequilibrium might explain the correlated functional status among segregating V segments, but an unknown experimental factor could not be ruled out. A cluster of highly shared sequence variants was judged likely to represent a technical artifact of the sequencing pipeline. For the cohort, immune exposure information was limited to CMV serostatus. The classifier was reported to diagnose cytomegalovirus status with high specificity and sensitivity in both the original and validation cohorts. In a later genetic analysis, a missense DCLRE1C variant was associated with V-gene and J-gene trimming of TCR beta chains, and the association was replicated in an independent cohort. Sequencing depth was assumed to be roughly uniform across donors in the presence/absence analyses, though that assumption may not hold. Because HLA typing was unavailable for some donors at each locus, only the typed subset was used in association tests. The earlier analysis of 450 to 700 of the donors excluded seventeen rarely observed V segments, including chromosome 9 orphons, because counts were too low. A further reported finding was that TCR beta sequences accurately predicted the HLA-A and HLA-B alleles for most subjects in the first cohort. An earlier analysis of 450 to 750 of the donors showed that most TCR beta V segments appeared in productive rearrangements either about 87% or about 30% of the time, which broadly matched IMGT annotations. According to the authors, the approach could potentially be generalized to other disease states and immunological phenotypes. Several of the top co-occurrence clusters appeared to be linked to parvovirus B19, influenza, CMV and Epstein-Barr virus, according to a later analysis. In vitro tests confirmed that a few of the cytomegalovirus-associated TCR beta chains recognize cytomegalovirus antigens. In a later analysis, TCR association rates were found to vary across HLA loci, with the most associated TCRs seen for DRB1 alleles and the fewest for HLA-C alleles. In a later analysis, HLA-associated TCR beta chains were found to be more clonally expanded and to have lower generation probabilities than equally common non-associated chains. Because the 87-base-pair reads could not distinguish some IMGT-functional V segments, including TRBV6-2 and TRBV6-3, those segments were excluded. Compared with the roughly 700-donor mean, donors in an Asian-associated ancestry cluster had fewer N-insertions in productive TCRs, according to a later genetic analysis. In a later analysis, most CMV-associated TCR beta chains were found to appear HLA-restricted, with HLA associations seemingly driven largely by CMV exposure. Strong co-occurrence of HLA alleles, especially DR and DQ, made assigning TCR associations to individual alleles difficult. Specific HLA alleles were associated with 15,000 to 20,000 TCR beta sequences at a false discovery rate of 0.05 in a later analysis.

As for this clone: The clone's antigen remains unknown. One base away there is no much larger clone; base qualities are not given.

The cohort consisted of more than 650 healthy bone marrow donors. All cohort members were sampled while nominally healthy, although unrecorded immune exposures were likely present. The donor was CMV seropositive and belonged to the group of 250 to 300 seropositive cohort members. A peripheral blood sample was collected from each donor, and TCR beta sequencing was performed on peripheral blood mononuclear cells. Genomic DNA was extracted from the blood cell samples with the Qiagen DNeasy Blood Extraction Kit. From the germline V gene, CDR1 is SGHNT and CDR2 is YENEEA. CDR3 length: 15 amino acids, cysteine to phenylalanine. This entry keeps only the CDR3 DNA: 45 bases, framed from base 1. V is cut back by 1 base and J by 5 bases, with 6 bases in the junction unmatched. Receptors were amplified or captured by the immunoSEQ multiplex PCR assay. For the multiplex PCR, a mixture combining 60 forward primers for TCR Vbeta segments and 13 reverse primers for TCR Jbeta segments was used. A multiplex PCR assay on genomic DNA amplified the CDR3 region of rearranged TCR beta genes. The Illumina HiSeq System was used to sequence the amplified TCR beta libraries as 87-base-pair reads. In the paper's pipeline: Across the 666 repertoires, a later analysis counted roughly 77 million unique TCR beta chains, around 11 million of which were shared by at least two donors. Raw reads were error-corrected and collapsed into unique sequences with a nearest-neighbor algorithm that merged closely related sequences to remove PCR and sequencing errors. Alignment of CDR3 sequences to IMGT reference sequences was used to assign V, D and J gene segments. Each retained sequence needed at least a six-nucleotide match to both a V gene segment and a J gene segment. Rearrangements were classified as productive when the CDR3 lacked stop codons and remained in frame with V and J, and all other rearrangements were classified as non-productive. CDR3 was defined by IMGT convention, running from the second conserved V-encoded cysteine to the conserved J-encoded phenylalanine. In an earlier analysis of around 640 of the donors, sequences lacking an unambiguous match to a single V gene segment were excluded. An earlier analysis of several hundred of the donors called V segments functional above 56.7% productive rearrangements and segregating when the between-donor standard deviation exceeded 5%. A statistical classification framework was built for diagnosing cytomegalovirus status from the catalog of TCR beta chain sequences. A later analysis assigned V and J genes by comparing TCR nucleotide sequences with IMGT/GENE-DB human TR gene sequences. The TCRdist pipeline was used in a later analysis to assign CDR3 sequences and most-parsimonious VDJ recombination scenarios. In a later analysis, each TCR beta chain was defined by its CDR3 amino acid sequence together with its V-gene family, and reads lacking a unique V-gene family were excluded. As a way to deal with suspected cross-contamination and a sequencing artifact, a later analysis dropped roughly 620 nucleotide sequences that were highly shared and had low generation probability. A later analysis calculated a clonal expansion index for each public chain from normalized within-repertoire ranks of inferred template counts. In a later analysis, generation probabilities were computed with a VDJ recombination model fitted to out-of-frame rearrangements, and the resulting probabilities were checked against IGoR. A later analysis scored TCR-TCR, TCR-HLA and TCR-CMV co-occurrence with hypergeometric tests, applying a repertoire-size bias correction to TCR pairs. To estimate false discovery rates, a later analysis permuted the HLA or CMV assignments 20 times. In a later analysis, co-occurring TCRs were grouped using DBSCAN, with TCRdist sequence similarity added in when clustering inside HLA-allele-positive subsets. Co-occurrence clustering excluded repertoires with fewer than 30,000 or more than 120,000 public chains, plus five with anomalous nucleotide sharing. TCRdb stores this immuneACCESS table with in-frame sequences only. Part of the clones is absent; in the studies checked, under half of the shortfall reflects unresolved V genes, and no reason is known for the rest. The DNA was the basis for D and trimming; V, J and clone size are from that table. The sample yields under 200,000 clones; 65% to 80% were counted once. The ten largest account for approximately 4.4% of the sample.

This sequence was found in a woman aged 30 to 39 in good health and CMV-seropositive. The chain is assembled from TRBV11-3 and TRBJ2-5, with 8 bases in between that match TRBD1. What was sequenced was PBMCs. The base sequence is TGTGCCAGCAGCTTAGTAGCAGGGGGCGCGGAGACCCAGTACTTC. This sequence encodes CASSLVAGGAETQYF. This CDR3, with the reference TRBV11-3 and TRBJ2-5 proteins standing in past its ends, gives the full variable domain EAGVVQSPRYKIIEKKQPVAFWCNPISGHNTLYWYLQNLGQGPELLIRYENEEAVDDSQLPKDRFSAERLKGVDSTLKIQPAELGDSAVYLCASSLVAGGAETQYFGPGTRLLVL.